The T cell receptor (beta chain) described here comes from a study of PD-L1 blockade in urothelial cancer. Turning to the study itself: The analyses of blood took place 3 weeks (second dose) and 6 weeks after treatment start. Study results and caveats: Pretreatment blood TCR clonality under the median forecast improved survival.

The sample's time point: peripheral blood 6 weeks after treatment start. The protocol was immunoSEQ multiplex PCR, while the TCRdb copy is restricted to in-frame clones and leaves out a portion. The sample shows around 62,000 clones, 88% of them seen only once. In the case of this clone: Its antigen is as yet unknown.

The V segment lost 11 bases and the J segment 3 bases; nucleotides outside the gene matches: 16. CDR3 length: 15 amino acids. The V call is TRBV23-1, the J call TRBJ2-7, with 7 bases aligning to TRBD2. TRBV23-1 is flagged as an ORF with uncertain function. The TCR originated in a man in his 60s with urothelial cancer. Sequencing used PBMCs, obtained around atezolizumab (anti-PD-L1) treatment. CDR3 nucleotide sequence: TGCGCCGCCGACCTTGTTGCGGGAGTAATCTACGAGCAGTACTTC. Its protein product is CAADLVAGVIYEQYF.